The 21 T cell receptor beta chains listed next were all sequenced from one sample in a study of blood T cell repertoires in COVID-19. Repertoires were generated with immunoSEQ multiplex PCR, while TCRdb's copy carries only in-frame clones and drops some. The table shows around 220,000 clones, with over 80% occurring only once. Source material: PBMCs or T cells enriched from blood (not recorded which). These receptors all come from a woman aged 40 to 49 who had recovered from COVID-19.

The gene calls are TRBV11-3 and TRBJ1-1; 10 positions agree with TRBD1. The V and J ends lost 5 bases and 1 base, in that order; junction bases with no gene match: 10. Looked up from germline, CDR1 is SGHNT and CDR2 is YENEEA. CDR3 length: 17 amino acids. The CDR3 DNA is TGTGCCAGCAGCCGATCCCCGGGACAGGGGAGGAACACTGAAGCTTTCTTT. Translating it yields CASSRSPGQGRNTEAFF.

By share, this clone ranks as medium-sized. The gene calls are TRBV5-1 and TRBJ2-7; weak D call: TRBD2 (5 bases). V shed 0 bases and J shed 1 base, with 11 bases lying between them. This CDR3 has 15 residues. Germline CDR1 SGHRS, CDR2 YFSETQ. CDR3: CASSLAPGLSYEQYF. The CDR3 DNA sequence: TGCGCCAGCAGCTTGGCCCCCGGACTTTCCTACGAGCAGTACTTC.

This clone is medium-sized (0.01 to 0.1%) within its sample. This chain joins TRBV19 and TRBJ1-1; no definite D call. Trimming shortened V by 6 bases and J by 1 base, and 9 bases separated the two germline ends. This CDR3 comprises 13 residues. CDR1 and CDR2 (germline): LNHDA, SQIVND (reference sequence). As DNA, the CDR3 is TGTGCCAGTAGGAATCCAGGGAACACTGAAGCTTTCTTT. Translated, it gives CASRNPGNTEAFF.

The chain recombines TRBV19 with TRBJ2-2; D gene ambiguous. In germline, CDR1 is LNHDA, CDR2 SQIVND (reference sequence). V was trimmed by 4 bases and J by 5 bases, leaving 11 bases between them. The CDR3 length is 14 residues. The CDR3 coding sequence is TGTGCCAGTAGTAATCTTGGCGGAACCGGGGAGCTGTTTTTT. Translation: CASSNLGGTGELFF.

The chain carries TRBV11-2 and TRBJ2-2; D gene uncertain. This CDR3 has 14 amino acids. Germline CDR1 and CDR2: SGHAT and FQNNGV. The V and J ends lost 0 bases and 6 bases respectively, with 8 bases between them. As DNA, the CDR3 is TGTGCCAGCAGCTTAGATCGGGTCTCCGGGGAGCTGTTTTTT. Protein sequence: CASSLDRVSGELFF.

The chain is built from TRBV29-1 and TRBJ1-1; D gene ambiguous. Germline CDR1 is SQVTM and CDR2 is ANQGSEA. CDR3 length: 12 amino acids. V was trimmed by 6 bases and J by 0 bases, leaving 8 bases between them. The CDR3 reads CSVTPLNTEAFF. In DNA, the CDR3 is TGCAGCGTCACTCCCCTGAACACTGAAGCTTTCTTT. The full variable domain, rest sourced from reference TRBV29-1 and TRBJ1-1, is SAVISQKPSRDICQRGTSLTIQCQVDSQVTMMFWYRQQPGQSLTLIATANQGSEATYESGFVIDKFPISRPNLTFSTLTVSNMSPEDSSIYLCSVTPLNTEAFFGQGTRLTVV.

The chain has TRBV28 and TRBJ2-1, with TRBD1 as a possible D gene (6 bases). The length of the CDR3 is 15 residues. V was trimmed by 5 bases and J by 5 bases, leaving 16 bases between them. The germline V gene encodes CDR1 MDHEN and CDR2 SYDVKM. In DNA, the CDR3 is TGTGCCAGCAGTCCCCTGGTCGGGACAAACAATGAGCAGTTCTTC. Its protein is CASSPLVGTNNEQFF.

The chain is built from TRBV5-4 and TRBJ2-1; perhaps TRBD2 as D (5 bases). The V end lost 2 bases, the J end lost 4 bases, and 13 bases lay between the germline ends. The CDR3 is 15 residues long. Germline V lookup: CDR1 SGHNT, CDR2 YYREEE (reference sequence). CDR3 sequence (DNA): TGTGCCAGCAGCTTTGGAAGTAGCGCGTACAATGAGCAGTTCTTC. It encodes CASSFGSSAYNEQFF.

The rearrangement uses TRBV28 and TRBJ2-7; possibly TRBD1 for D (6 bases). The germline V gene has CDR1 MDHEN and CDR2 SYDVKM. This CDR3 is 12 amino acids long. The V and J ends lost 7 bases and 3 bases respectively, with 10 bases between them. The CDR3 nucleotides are TGTGCCAGCACAACAGGGCACTACGAGCAGTACTTC. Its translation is CASTTGHYEQYF.

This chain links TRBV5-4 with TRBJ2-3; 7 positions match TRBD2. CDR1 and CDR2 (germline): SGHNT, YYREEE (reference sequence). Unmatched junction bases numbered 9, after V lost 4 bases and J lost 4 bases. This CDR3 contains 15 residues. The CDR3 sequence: CASSPASGNPDTQYF. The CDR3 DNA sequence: TGTGCCAGCAGCCCCGCGAGCGGGAACCCAGATACGCAGTATTTT.

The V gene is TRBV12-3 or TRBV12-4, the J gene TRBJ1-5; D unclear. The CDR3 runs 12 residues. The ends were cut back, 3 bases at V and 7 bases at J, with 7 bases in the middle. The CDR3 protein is CASSFSPQPQHF. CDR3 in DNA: TGTGCCAGCAGTTTTAGTCCCCAGCCCCAGCATTTT.

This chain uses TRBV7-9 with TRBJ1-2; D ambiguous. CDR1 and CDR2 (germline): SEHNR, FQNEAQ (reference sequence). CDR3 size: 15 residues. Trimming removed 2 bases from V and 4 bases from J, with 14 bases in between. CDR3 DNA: TGTGCCAGCAGCTTATTTTCGGTTGCTCTCTATGGCTACACCTTC. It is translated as CASSLFSVALYGYTF.

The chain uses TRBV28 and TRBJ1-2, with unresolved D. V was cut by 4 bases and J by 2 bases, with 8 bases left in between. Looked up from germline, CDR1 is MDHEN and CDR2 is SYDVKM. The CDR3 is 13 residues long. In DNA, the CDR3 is TGTGCCAGCAGTTACAGCCAAAACTATGGCTACACCTTC. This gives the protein CASSYSQNYGYTF.

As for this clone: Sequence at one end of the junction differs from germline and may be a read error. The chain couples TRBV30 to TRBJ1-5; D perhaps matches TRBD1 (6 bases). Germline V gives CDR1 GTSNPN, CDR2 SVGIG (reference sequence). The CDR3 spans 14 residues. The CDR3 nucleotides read TGTACCTGGAGTGTAGGGGACAACAATCAGCCCCAGCATTTT. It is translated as CTWSVGDNNQPQHF.

The CDR3 sequence is CATSDGDRVYGYTF. CDR3 nucleotide sequence: TGTGCCACCAGTGATGGGGACAGGGTCTATGGCTACACCTTC. The chain uses TRBV24-1 and TRBJ1-2; TRBD1 matches at 9 bases. This CDR3 is 14 amino acids long. The germline V gene encodes CDR1 KGHDR and CDR2 SFDVKD. V lost 3 bases, J lost 4 bases, and 2 bases stayed unmatched.

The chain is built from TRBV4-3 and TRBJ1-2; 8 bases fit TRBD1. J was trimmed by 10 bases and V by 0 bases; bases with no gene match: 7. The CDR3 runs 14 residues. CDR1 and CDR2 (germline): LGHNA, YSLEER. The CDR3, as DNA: TGCGCCAGCAGCCAAGAAGGAGGACAGGGCGACTACACCTTC. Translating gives CASSQEGGQGDYTF.

The CDR3 region has the DNA TGTGCCAGAAGACAGGTCCCTAATCAGCCCCAGCATTTT. Translation gives CARRQVPNQPQHF. The rearrangement uses TRBV27 and TRBJ1-5, with D perhaps matching TRBD1 (6 bases). Germline-derived CDR1 and CDR2 are MNHEY and SMNVEV (reference sequence). This CDR3 has 13 amino acids. The V end lost 9 bases, the J end lost 4 bases, and 13 bases lay between the germline ends.

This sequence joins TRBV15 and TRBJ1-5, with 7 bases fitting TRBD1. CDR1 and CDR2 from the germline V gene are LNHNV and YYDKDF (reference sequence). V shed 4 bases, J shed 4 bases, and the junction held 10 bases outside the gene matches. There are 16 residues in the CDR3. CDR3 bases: TGTGCCACCAGCAACGGAGAGACAGGGTGGAATCAGCCCCAGCATTTT. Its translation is CATSNGETGWNQPQHF.

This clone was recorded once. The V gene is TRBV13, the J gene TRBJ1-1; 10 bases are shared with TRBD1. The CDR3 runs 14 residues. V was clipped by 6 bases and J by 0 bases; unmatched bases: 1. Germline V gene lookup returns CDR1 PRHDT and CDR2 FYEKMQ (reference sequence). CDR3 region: CASRGQGMNTEAFF. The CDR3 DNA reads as TGTGCCAGCAGGGGACAGGGGATGAACACTGAAGCTTTCTTT.

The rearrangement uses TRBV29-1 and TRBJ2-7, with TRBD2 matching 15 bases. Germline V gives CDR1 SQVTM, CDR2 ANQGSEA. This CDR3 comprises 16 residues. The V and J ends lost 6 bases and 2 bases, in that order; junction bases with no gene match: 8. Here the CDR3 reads CSVKGLAGGNTYEQYF. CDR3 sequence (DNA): TGCAGCGTGAAAGGACTAGCGGGAGGGAATACCTACGAGCAGTACTTC.

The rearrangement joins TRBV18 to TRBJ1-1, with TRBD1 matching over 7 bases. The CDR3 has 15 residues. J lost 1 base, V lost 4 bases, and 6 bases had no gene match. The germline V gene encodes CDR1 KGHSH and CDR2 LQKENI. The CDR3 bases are TGTGCCAGCTCACTCGACAGGGTGGGGAACACTGAAGCTTTCTTT. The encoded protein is CASSLDRVGNTEAFF.